Below are 21 T cell receptor beta chains sequenced from a single sample in a study of CD8+ T cells in alopecia areata. Sequencing relied on a cDNA template that was reverse transcribed from extracted RNA. Clones were read by immunoSEQ multiplex PCR, and TCRdb kept only the in-frame ones, dropping some. The table records 200,000 to 250,000 clones, about 60% of them present only once. The specimen was CD4+ T cells sorted from blood, collected at week 0. The receptors stem from a human donor with alopecia areata.

Only a few counts were recorded for this clone. The rearrangement links TRBV19 to TRBJ2-1, with TRBD1 matching 9 bases. Looked up from germline, CDR1 is LNHDA and CDR2 is SQIVND (reference sequence). This CDR3 comprises 16 residues. Trimming cost V 0 bases and J 7 bases; bases outside gene matches: 7. CDR3: CASSIDTGGIRNEQFF. The CDR3 DNA sequence: TGTGCCAGTAGTATAGATACAGGGGGCATTAGGAATGAGCAGTTCTTC.

The genes are TRBV5-1 and TRBJ2-3; TRBD2 aligns across 7 bases. The trim removed 4 bases at V and 2 bases at J, leaving 7 bases unmatched. The CDR3 has 15 amino acids. Germline CDR1 is SGHRS and CDR2 is YFSETQ. The chain's CDR3 is CASSPQTSLTDTQYF. Here the CDR3 DNA reads TGCGCCAGCAGCCCACAGACTAGCCTCACAGATACGCAGTATTTT.

The rearrangement links TRBV6-1 to TRBJ2-6; D remains ambiguous. Germline V gives CDR1 MNHNS, CDR2 SASEGT. There are 14 residues in the CDR3. Trimming removed 6 bases at V and 2 bases at J, with 8 bases between. The CDR3: CASRAVAGANVLTF. The CDR3 DNA is TGTGCCAGCAGGGCTGTAGCTGGGGCCAACGTCCTGACTTTC.

The chain is built from TRBV6-5 and TRBJ1-4; a possible D gene is TRBD1 (5 bases). The germline V gene encodes CDR1 MNHEY and CDR2 SVGAGI. The CDR3 runs to 15 residues. Trimming stripped 6 bases from V and 8 bases from J, with 19 bases between. The CDR3 nucleotides are TGTGCCAGCAGACCGAACTCAGGGTCTGGGGAAAAACTGTTTTTT. It is translated as CASRPNSGSGEKLFF.

The CDR3 spells CAIRSSGGDGEQFF. CDR3 coding DNA: TGTGCCATCAGGAGTAGCGGGGGGGATGGTGAGCAGTTCTTC. The chain carries TRBV10-3 and TRBJ2-1; 11 bases agree with TRBD2. Germline V gene lookup returns CDR1 ENHRY and CDR2 SYGVKD. J lost 9 bases, V lost 6 bases, and 7 bases had no gene match. The CDR3 contains 14 residues.

This clone showed up just a few times. J is TRBJ1-2 and V is TRBV15; 7 bases are a match to TRBD1. The V gene end was trimmed by 8 bases and the J gene end by 4 bases; junction bases not matched to a gene: 7. The CDR3 sequence is 13 residues long. CDR1 LNHNV and CDR2 YYDKDF come from the germline V gene (reference sequence). CDR3 nucleotides: TGTGCCACCGCGGCAGGGGGTTCCTATGGCTACACCTTC. Protein sequence: CATAAGGSYGYTF.

The chain joins TRBV28 to TRBJ1-6; possibly TRBD1 for D (5 bases). CDR3 size: 15 residues. V lost 4 bases and J 8 bases, leaving 15 bases between the germline ends. From germline, CDR1 is MDHEN and CDR2 SYDVKM. Written as DNA, the CDR3 is TGTGCCAGCAGTTCCTGGGGGGGAGGGGATTCACCCCTCCACTTT. Its protein product is CASSSWGGGDSPLHF.

V is TRBV7-2 and J is TRBJ1-1; D is unresolved. Germline-derived CDR1 and CDR2 are SGHTA and FQGNSA. There are 13 residues in the CDR3. V dropped 4 bases and J dropped 5 bases, with 11 bases sitting between them. CDR3 protein: CASSSQWYTEAFF. The DNA for the CDR3 is TGTGCCAGCAGCTCTCAGTGGTATACTGAAGCTTTCTTT.

The table lists this clone with a count of one. The V gene is TRBV29-1, the J gene TRBJ1-1; a possible D gene is TRBD1 (6 bases). This CDR3 comprises 14 residues. Trimming cost V 6 bases and J 2 bases, with 16 bases left between them. Germline-derived CDR1 and CDR2 are SQVTM and ANQGSEA. Here the CDR3 reads CSVASSTGNTEAFF. As DNA, the CDR3 is TGCAGCGTGGCTTCGTCGACAGGCAACACTGAAGCTTTCTTT.

A few counts support this clone. The chain joins TRBV18 to TRBJ2-3; D gene unclear. CDR1 is KGHSH, CDR2 LQKENI, per germline. The CDR3 consists of 13 residues. V was shortened by 3 bases and J by 6 bases, with 10 bases between the two germline ends. CDR3 in DNA: TGTGCCAGCTCACCCGGCTTGGGGGATACGCAGTATTTT. This sequence encodes CASSPGLGDTQYF.

The rearrangement uses TRBV27 and TRBJ1-1; D is unclear. The CDR3 contains 14 residues. V was shortened by 8 bases and J by 1 base, with 14 bases between the two germline ends. The germline V gene encodes CDR1 MNHEY and CDR2 SMNVEV (reference sequence). The CDR3 region is CASFSGRPNTEAFF. The CDR3 DNA reads TGTGCCAGCTTTTCAGGCCGTCCGAACACTGAAGCTTTCTTT.

This sequence joins TRBV29-1 and TRBJ2-2; D is unclear. The CDR3 contains 13 residues. In germline, CDR1 is SQVTM, CDR2 ANQGSEA. Trimming cost V 1 base and J 5 bases, with 8 bases left between them. CDR3 sequence (DNA): TGCAGCGTTGAAGGGAAAGTGACCGGGGAGCTGTTTTTT. Its protein is CSVEGKVTGELFF.

This clone was seen only a few times. The V gene is TRBV6-1, the J gene TRBJ1-1, with 7 bases identical to TRBD1. V shed 6 bases and J 8 bases; nucleotides not matched to a gene: 9. Germline CDR1 MNHNS, CDR2 SASEGT. CDR3 length: 13 residues. CDR3 sequence: CASSPFPGQEAFF. CDR3 in DNA: TGTGCCAGCAGCCCATTCCCGGGACAGGAAGCTTTCTTT.

This CDR3 reads CASAYPSTNEKLFF. The CDR3 nucleotides read TGTGCCAGCGCGTACCCCTCAACTAATGAAAAACTGTTTTTT. The chain recombines TRBV25-1 with TRBJ1-4; D is undetermined. V was pared by 8 bases and J by 0 bases, with 10 bases between. The CDR3 loop spans 14 amino acids. From germline, CDR1 is MGHDK and CDR2 SYGVNS.

This clone was counted only a few times. The genes are TRBV6-5 and TRBJ2-7; 8 bases agree with TRBD1. Per germline, CDR1 MNHEY and CDR2 SVGAGI. V lost 6 bases to trimming and J lost 2 bases; unmatched junction nucleotides: 9. The CDR3 is made up of 15 amino acids. The CDR3 loop reads CASRRSGTGTYEQYF. CDR3 sequence (DNA): TGTGCCAGCAGGAGATCCGGGACAGGAACCTACGAGCAGTACTTC.

The V gene is TRBV7-9, the J gene TRBJ2-5, with TRBD1 matching 8 bases. Trimming at V came to 0 bases and at J to 5 bases, leaving 2 bases not matched to a gene. CDR1 SEHNR and CDR2 FQNEAQ come from the germline V gene (reference sequence). CDR3 length: 14 residues. The CDR3 DNA follows: TGTGCCAGCAGCTTAGCGACAGGGGACGAGACCCAGTACTTC. It encodes CASSLATGDETQYF.

This chain connects TRBV2 to TRBJ2-7, with D perhaps matching TRBD1 or TRBD2 (5 bases each). The germline gives CDR1 SNHLY, CDR2 FYNNEI. This CDR3 spans 11 amino acids. The V gene lost 5 bases and the J gene lost 8 bases, with 10 bases spanning the gap. The CDR3 sequence is CASSIRDQQYF. The DNA of the CDR3 is TGTGCCAGCAGTATCCGGGACCAGCAGTACTTC.

This chain uses TRBV29-1 with TRBJ1-2, with TRBD1 matching over 8 bases. Germline CDR1 is SQVTM and CDR2 is ANQGSEA. V lost 0 bases to trimming and J lost 4 bases; unmatched junction nucleotides: 4. The CDR3 sequence is 14 residues long. As DNA, the CDR3 is TGCAGCGTTGAAGATCGTCAGGGGGCCTATGGCTACACCTTC. Its translation: CSVEDRQGAYGYTF.

The V and J genes are TRBV19 and TRBJ1-5; 7 bases are shared with TRBD1. J lost 6 bases, V lost 7 bases, and 12 bases had no gene match. This CDR3 is 15 amino acids long. Germline V CDR1 and CDR2: LNHDA, SQIVND (reference sequence). The chain's CDR3 is CASTRGVGLRQPQHF. The DNA of the CDR3 is TGTGCCAGTACCAGGGGGGTCGGCTTACGTCAGCCCCAGCATTTT.

This clone was recorded a few times. The V and J genes are TRBV10-3 and TRBJ2-3, with a tentative D call TRBD1 (5 bases). With 3 bases removed from V and 0 bases from J, the gap between germline ends came to 10 bases. This CDR3 has 15 amino acids. Germline V lookup: CDR1 ENHRY, CDR2 SYGVKD. CDR3 residues: CAISEQVPSTDTQYF. In DNA, the CDR3 is TGTGCCATCAGTGAACAGGTCCCTAGCACAGATACGCAGTATTTT.

This clone was counted between two and nine times. This sequence joins TRBV2 and TRBJ1-6; D is unclear. The CDR3 sequence is 12 residues long. Germline V lookup: CDR1 SNHLY, CDR2 FYNNEI. Trimming took 6 bases from V and 2 from J, leaving 2 bases between them. CDR3 region: CASRAYNSPLHF. The CDR3 DNA is TGTGCCAGCAGAGCCTATAATTCACCCCTCCACTTT.